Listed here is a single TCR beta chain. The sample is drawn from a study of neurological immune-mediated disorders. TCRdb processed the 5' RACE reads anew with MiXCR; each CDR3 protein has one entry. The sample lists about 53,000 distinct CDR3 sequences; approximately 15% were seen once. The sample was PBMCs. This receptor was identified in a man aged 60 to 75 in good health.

The CDR3 DNA sequence: TGTGCCAGCAGTTGGGGGCTAGCGGGGACCGGGGAGCTGTTTTTT. This codes for CASSWGLAGTGELFF. The rearrangement links TRBV12-3 or TRBV12-4 to TRBJ2-2; TRBD2 matches 9 bases. V trimming: 4 bases; J trimming: 5 bases; junction bases outside the gene matches: 5. This CDR3 comprises 15 residues.